One and the same sample provided the 11 T cell receptor beta chains below, sequenced in a study of blood T cell repertoires in COVID-19. The method was immunoSEQ multiplex PCR; TCRdb's version includes in-frame clones alone and lacks a portion of them. The sample lists 470,000 or so clones, around 85% occurring once. Sequenced: peripheral blood. The source of these receptors is a human donor in a cohort sampled during active COVID-19.

The J gene is TRBJ2-3, the V gene TRBV24-1; D is ambiguous. The CDR3 consists of 15 residues. The germline gives CDR1 KGHDR, CDR2 SFDVKD. The V end was cut by 1 base, the J end by 0 bases, with 7 bases between. Here the CDR3 DNA reads TGTGCCACCAGTGATTTCGAGGATAGCACAGATACGCAGTATTTT. Translated, it gives CATSDFEDSTDTQYF.

This clone was found many times. The V call is TRBV9, the J call TRBJ1-2; D is possibly TRBD1 (5 bases). CDR1 and CDR2 (germline): SGDLS, YYNGEE. CDR3 length equals 13 residues. V was cut by 4 bases and J by 5 bases, with 12 bases left in between. CDR3 sequence: CASSPPAGYGYTF. The DNA for the CDR3 is TGTGCCAGCAGCCCCCCCGCAGGGTATGGCTACACCTTC.

The rearrangement uses TRBV10-3 and TRBJ2-7; tentative D call: TRBD1 (6 bases). Trimming took off 2 bases at V and 3 bases at J, with 8 bases between the two ends. From germline, CDR1 is ENHRY and CDR2 SYGVKD. This CDR3 spans 13 amino acids. This CDR3 reads CAISEGQRYEQYF. The DNA for the CDR3 is TGTGCCATCAGTGAGGGACAGCGCTACGAGCAGTACTTC.

The chain employs TRBV3-1 (or the pseudogene TRBV3-2) and TRBJ1-1, with D possibly TRBD1 on 5 matching bases. CDR3 size: 12 residues. Trimming took 4 bases from V and 4 from J, leaving 7 bases between them. Germline loops: CDR1 LGHDT, CDR2 YNNKEL (reference sequence). In DNA, the CDR3 is TGTGCCAGCAGCCGTACAGGCACTGAAGCTTTCTTT. Its translation is CASSRTGTEAFF.

The V call is TRBV16, the J call TRBJ2-3; weak D call: TRBD1 (6 bases). The CDR3 has 14 amino acids. The germline V gene encodes CDR1 KGHSY and CDR2 FQNENV. V lost 1 base, J lost 4 bases, and 9 bases lay in between. CDR3 sequence (DNA): TGTGCCAGCAGCCAATTCTCAGGGGCAGATACGCAGTATTTT. It codes for CASSQFSGADTQYF. Using reference TRBV16 and TRBJ2-3 for the parts outside the CDR3, the full variable domain is GEEVAQTPKHLVRGEGQKAKLYCAPIKGHSYVFWYQQVLKNEFKFLISFQNENVFDETGMPKERFSAKCLPNSPCSLEIQATKLEDSAVYFCASSQFSGADTQYFGPGTRLTVL.

This chain connects TRBV5-1 to TRBJ1-4; 7 bases map to TRBD1. Germline CDR1 reads SGHRS; CDR2 reads YFSETQ. The CDR3 has 15 residues. V lost 0 bases to trimming and J lost 6 bases; unmatched junction nucleotides: 5. CDR3 amino acids: CASSLDRGGHEKLFF. CDR3 bases: TGCGCCAGCAGCTTGGATCGAGGGGGCCATGAAAAACTGTTTTTT. Full variable domain (remainder filled in from reference TRBV5-1 and TRBJ1-4): KAGVTQTPRYLIKTRGQQVTLSCSPISGHRSVSWYQQTPGQGLQFLFEYFSETQRNKGNFPGRFSGRQFSNSRSEMNVSTLELGDSALYLCASSLDRGGHEKLFFGSGTQLSVL.

V gene TRBV5-5 combines with J gene TRBJ1-4; D may be TRBD1 (6 bases). This CDR3 is built from 16 residues. CDR1 is SGHKS and CDR2 is YYEKEE in the germline V gene (reference sequence). Trimming cost V 4 bases and J 1 base, with 14 bases left between them. CDR3 in DNA: TGTGCCAGCAGCGCCCCGGACAGAGGAACTAATGAAAAACTGTTTTTT. This translates into CASSAPDRGTNEKLFF.

The chain recombines TRBV12-5 with TRBJ2-1, with 8 bases that match TRBD2. The CDR3 consists of 16 residues. Germline CDR1 reads LGHNT; CDR2 reads FRNRAP. Unmatched junction bases numbered 16, after V lost 8 bases and J lost 7 bases. Here the CDR3 DNA reads TGTGCTAGTAGTCTGACGGCGGGAGGCGGAACAAATGAGCAGTTCTTC. Translation: CASSLTAGGGTNEQFF.

The chain combines TRBV19 with TRBJ2-7; tentative D call: TRBD2 (6 bases). Per germline, CDR1 LNHDA and CDR2 SQIVND (reference sequence). The V gene lost 2 bases and the J gene lost 3 bases, with 11 bases spanning the gap. This CDR3 is 14 amino acids long. The CDR3 DNA reads TGTGCCAGTAGTATACGTGGACTATACTACGAGCAGTACTTC. Protein: CASSIRGLYYEQYF.

This clone occurred a few times. This chain uses TRBV30 with TRBJ2-1; perhaps TRBD2 as D (5 bases). The V gene's germline CDR1 is GTSNPN and CDR2 SVGIG (reference sequence). V was pared by 0 bases and J by 6 bases, with 9 bases between. The CDR3 loop spans 13 amino acids. In DNA, the CDR3 is TGTGCCTGGAGTGTACAAACTAGCAATGAGCAGTTCTTC. Protein product: CAWSVQTSNEQFF.

The chain couples TRBV12-5 to TRBJ1-6; perhaps TRBD1 as D (6 bases). This CDR3 has 15 amino acids. Germline CDR1 reads LGHNT; CDR2 reads FRNRAP. V was shortened by 3 bases and J by 5 bases, with 11 bases between the two germline ends. The DNA of the CDR3 is TGTGCTAGTGGTTTTGGGTCAGGGGATAATTCACCCCTCCACTTT. This sequence encodes CASGFGSGDNSPLHF.